These 26 T cell receptor beta chains originate from one sample sequenced in a study of identical twins. One entry per CDR3 protein, called by TCRdb with MiXCR from the 5' RACE reads. The sample lists approximately 700,000 distinct CDR3 sequences, 6% to 6.5% occurring once. The sample was naive T cells sorted from blood. All receptors come from a young man in good health.

The J gene is TRBJ2-3, the V gene TRBV7-9; D is tentatively TRBD1 or TRBD2 (5 bases each). Germline V gene sequence: CDR1 SEHNR, CDR2 FQNEAQ (reference sequence). Trimming took 5 bases from V and 4 from J, leaving 10 bases between them. This CDR3 is 13 amino acids long. CDR3: CASSAVGPDTQYF. CDR3 bases: TGTGCCAGCAGCGCCGTGGGACCAGATACGCAGTATTTT.

The chain uses TRBV9 and TRBJ2-2; D uncertain. In germline, CDR1 is SGDLS, CDR2 YYNGEE. Trimming stripped 0 bases from V and 7 bases from J, with 10 bases between. This CDR3 has 14 residues. CDR3 sequence: CASSVAGLGGELFF. CDR3 coding DNA: TGTGCCAGCAGCGTAGCCGGGCTTGGCGGGGAGCTGTTTTTT.

This clonotype was seen many times. The chain recombines TRBV20-1 with TRBJ2-1; 12 bases align to TRBD2. Trimming cost V 3 bases and J 9 bases; bases outside gene matches: 15. This CDR3 contains 17 residues. The germline V gene encodes CDR1 DFQATT and CDR2 SNEGSKA (reference sequence). CDR3 coding DNA: TGCAGTGCTAGGAAACTCAGACTAGCGGGAGATTTCAGTGAGCAGTTCTTC. It is translated as CSARKLRLAGDFSEQFF.

This clonotype was observed many times. V and J are TRBV4-3 and TRBJ2-7, with D hard to call. V shed 1 base and J shed 1 base, with 8 bases lying between them. Germline CDR1 is LGHNA and CDR2 is YSLEER. The CDR3 has 14 amino acids. The CDR3 DNA reads as TGCGCCAGCAGCCAAGGTACGGTATCCTACGAGCAGTACTTC. Protein: CASSQGTVSYEQYF.

This clonotype has a count of ten or more. V and J are TRBV20-1 and TRBJ2-3; the D is unclear. Germline CDR1 reads DFQATT; CDR2 reads SNEGSKA (reference sequence). CDR3 size: 12 residues. The germline V and J ends were trimmed by 5 bases and 0 bases, with 6 bases remaining between them. This CDR3 reads CSAPTSTDTQYF. The CDR3 DNA follows: TGCAGTGCTCCAACTAGCACAGATACGCAGTATTTT.

About this clonotype itself: This sequence may be a read error, since a much larger clone differs from it by one base. The V and J genes are TRBV3-1 and TRBJ2-1; 11 bases are a match to TRBD2. CDR1 is LGHDT and CDR2 is YNNKEL in the germline V gene (reference sequence). The CDR3 is made up of 14 amino acids. This CDR3 reads CASSRLAGTNAQFF. The CDR3 DNA sequence: TGTGCCAGCAGCCGACTAGCGGGGACCAATGCGCAGTTCTTC.

The V call is TRBV4-2, the J call TRBJ2-3; tentatively, D is TRBD1 or TRBD2 (6 bases each). Trimming shortened V by 1 base and J by 1 base, and 18 bases separated the two germline ends. The CDR3 has 18 amino acids. Germline-derived CDR1 and CDR2 are LGHNA and YNFKEQ. In DNA, the CDR3 is TGTGCCAGCAGCCAAGCCTCGGTGGGGGGCCGAGGCACAGATACGCAGTATTTT. Translated: CASSQASVGGRGTDTQYF.

The V call is TRBV18, the J call TRBJ1-2; no clear D. The CDR3 has 16 residues. Trimming cost V 3 bases and J 0 bases, with 14 bases left between them. CDR1 KGHSH and CDR2 LQKENI come from the germline V gene. This CDR3 is CASSPTTAFSNYGYTF. The CDR3 coding sequence is TGTGCCAGCTCACCGACTACGGCCTTCTCTAACTATGGCTACACCTTC.

V usage is TRBV12-3 or TRBV12-4 and J usage is TRBJ2-7, with D perhaps matching TRBD1 or TRBD2 (7 bases each). The CDR3 is made up of 13 amino acids. V lost 2 bases and J lost 7, with 12 bases in between. The CDR3 DNA reads TGTGCCAGCAGTTTAAGACAGGGAGGGGAGCAGTACTTC. This translates into CASSLRQGGEQYF.

This clonotype was seen many times. The chain combines TRBV29-1 with TRBJ2-7; either TRBD1 or TRBD2 may fit D (6 bases each). Trimming took 3 bases from V and 3 from J, leaving 18 bases between them. Germline lookup yields CDR1 SQVTM and CDR2 ANQGSEA. This CDR3 region has 15 residues. Written as DNA, the CDR3 is TGCAGCGTTGAGTCCACGGGGGCTTCCAGCTACGAGCAGTACTTC. Protein product: CSVESTGASSYEQYF.

This clonotype was observed many times. CDR3 DNA: TGTGCCAGCAACCCGGGGGGGACAGGTGAAGCTTTCTTT. This sequence encodes CASNPGGTGEAFF. V gene TRBV12-3 or TRBV12-4 combines with J gene TRBJ1-1, with 8 bases that match TRBD1. Trimming took 7 bases from V and 7 from J; bases not matched to a gene: 8. CDR3 length: 13 residues.

This clonotype was picked up many times. The gene calls are TRBV20-1 and TRBJ2-3; 8 bases line up with TRBD2. J lost 7 bases, V lost 1 base, and 10 bases had no gene match. Germline CDR1 reads DFQATT; CDR2 reads SNEGSKA (reference sequence). The CDR3 spans 15 residues. The CDR3 DNA is TGCAGTGCTAGAGTACAAGCGGGAGATGGAAATACGCAGTATTTT. This translates into CSARVQAGDGNTQYF.

There are a few counts of this clonotype. The chain combines TRBV5-5 with TRBJ2-1; D remains ambiguous. V lost 1 base, J lost 6 bases, and 14 bases lay in between. Looked up from germline, CDR1 is SGHKS and CDR2 is YYEKEE (reference sequence). The CDR3 length is 15 residues. The CDR3 protein is CASSLKYVPSNEQFF. The CDR3 nucleotides are TGTGCCAGCAGCTTGAAATATGTACCGTCCAATGAGCAGTTCTTC.

The CDR3 spells CAWSVGGPANIQYF. DNA for the CDR3: TGTGCCTGGAGTGTAGGAGGGCCGGCGAACATTCAGTACTTC. This sequence joins TRBV30 and TRBJ2-4, with D perhaps TRBD2 (6 bases). The CDR3 has 14 amino acids. Germline CDR1 is GTSNPN and CDR2 is SVGIG (reference sequence). V was shortened by 0 bases and J by 7 bases, with 13 bases between the two germline ends.

The V call is TRBV12-3 or TRBV12-4, the J call TRBJ2-3; 10 positions agree with TRBD2. The CDR3 contains 17 residues. Trimming at V came to 1 base and at J to 6 bases, leaving 10 bases not matched to a gene. The chain's CDR3 is CASSLDRLAGPFDTQYF. Written as DNA, the CDR3 is TGTGCCAGCAGTTTAGATAGACTAGCGGGTCCTTTTGATACGCAGTATTTT.

This clonotype was seen ten or more times. The chain couples TRBV3-1 to TRBJ2-1; 8 nucleotides line up with TRBD2. Per germline, CDR1 LGHDT and CDR2 YNNKEL (reference sequence). This CDR3 contains 15 residues. V lost 1 base and J lost 7; bases outside the gene matches: 6. CDR3 in DNA: TGTGCCAGCAGCCAAGCGGGAGGGCCTAGTAATGAGCAGTTCTTC. Translated: CASSQAGGPSNEQFF.

V gene TRBV5-1 combines with J gene TRBJ2-2; 8 bases are shared with TRBD2. This CDR3 has 16 amino acids. V gave up 0 bases and J gave up 7 bases; unmatched junction bases: 8. Looked up from germline, CDR1 is SGHRS and CDR2 is YFSETQ. The CDR3 region has the DNA TGCGCCAGCAGCTTGGTAGAAGCGGGAGCCTTCGGGGAGCTGTTTTTT. It translates to CASSLVEAGAFGELFF.

Ten or more counts support this clonotype. The CDR3 nucleotides read TGCAGCGTTGTGGCGGTGATGAACACTGAAGCTTTCTTT. Protein: CSVVAVMNTEAFF. This rearrangement joins TRBV29-1 to TRBJ1-1; D call uncertain. Trimming shortened V by 4 bases and J by 0 bases, and 9 bases separated the two germline ends. CDR1 and CDR2 from the germline V gene are SQVTM and ANQGSEA. The CDR3 contains 13 residues.

This clonotype was observed many times. V is TRBV20-1 and J is TRBJ2-3, with 10 positions matching TRBD2. The length of the CDR3 is 15 residues. J lost 2 bases, V lost 3 bases, and 5 bases had no gene match. Per the germline V gene, CDR1 is DFQATT and CDR2 is SNEGSKA (reference sequence). The CDR3 sequence: CSASPLAGVTDTQYF. The CDR3 region has the DNA TGCAGTGCTAGCCCTCTAGCGGGAGTCACAGATACGCAGTATTTT.

This clonotype has at least ten counts. The gene calls are TRBV27 and TRBJ2-7, with unresolved D. Trimming cost V 7 bases and J 0 bases, with 13 bases left between them. Germline V gene lookup returns CDR1 MNHEY and CDR2 SMNVEV (reference sequence). The CDR3 covers 14 residues. The CDR3 nucleotides read TGTGCCAGCACCCCCCGTCGGAACTCCTACGAGCAGTACTTC. This gives the protein CASTPRRNSYEQYF.

This clonotype was recorded at least ten times. The chain combines TRBV12-3 or TRBV12-4 with TRBJ2-7, with D tentatively TRBD2 (5 bases). This CDR3 has 13 residues. The ends were cut back, 7 bases at V and 2 bases at J, with 12 bases in the middle. The CDR3 bases are TGTGCCAGCACCGGACTGCTGACCTACGAGCAGTACTTC. This gives the protein CASTGLLTYEQYF.

Many counts were recorded for this clonotype. The rearrangement joins TRBV6-5 to TRBJ2-7; tentatively, D is TRBD1 (5 bases). The CDR3 totals 14 residues. V was pared by 3 bases and J by 0 bases, with 9 bases between. Germline V CDR1 and CDR2: MNHEY, SVGAGI. The CDR3, as DNA: TGTGCCAGCAGTTATTCTGACAGCTCCTACGAGCAGTACTTC. It encodes CASSYSDSSYEQYF.

This clonotype was counted a few times. This chain joins TRBV27 and TRBJ2-1; TRBD1 might be the D (6 bases). CDR1 MNHEY and CDR2 SMNVEV come from the germline V gene (reference sequence). The CDR3 is 15 residues long. Trimming took 5 bases from V and 4 from J, leaving 15 bases between them. CDR3: CASSLTGPDYNEQFF. The DNA for the CDR3 is TGTGCCAGCAGTCTCACAGGGCCGGATTACAATGAGCAGTTCTTC.

This clonotype was counted at least ten times. The V and J genes are TRBV4-1 and TRBJ2-2; D unclear. This CDR3 has 15 residues. Germline V gene data show CDR1 as MGHRA and CDR2 as YSYEKL. V lost 0 bases and J 7 bases, leaving 12 bases between the germline ends. In DNA form, the CDR3 reads TGCGCCAGCAGCCAAGATCTTGGAATTCTCGGGGAGCTGTTTTTT. As protein: CASSQDLGILGELFF.

Worth noting for this clonotype: This may be a read error, as it is one base from a much larger clone. Lacking the conserved final phenylalanine or tryptophan, this CDR3 likely reflects a read error. This rearrangement joins TRBV7-6 to TRBJ2-1, with D tentatively TRBD1 or TRBD2 (5 bases each). From germline, CDR1 is SGHVS and CDR2 FNYEAQ. This CDR3 is built from 16 residues. The germline V and J ends were trimmed by 4 bases and 7 bases, with 20 bases remaining between them. CDR3 sequence (DNA): TGTGCCAGCAGCTCAGCTTCCTATGGGACGTTGAATGAGCAGTTCTAC. It translates to CASSSASYGTLNEQFY.

This clonotype was seen a few times. This CDR3 reads CASSLAETVKETQYF. CDR3 nucleotides: TGTGCCAGCAGCTTAGCGGAGACAGTAAAAGAGACCCAGTACTTC. This rearrangement joins TRBV7-9 to TRBJ2-5, with D perhaps matching TRBD1 (5 bases). The V gene lost 0 bases and the J gene lost 3 bases, with 11 bases spanning the gap. The CDR3 is 15 residues long. Germline V CDR1 and CDR2: SEHNR, FQNEAQ (reference sequence). Combining the CDR3 with reference TRBV7-9 and TRBJ2-5 gives the whole variable domain DTGVSQNPRHKITKRGQNVTFRCDPISEHNRLYWYRQTLGQGPEFLTYFQNEAQLEKSRLLSDRFSAERPKGSFSTLEIQRTEQGDSAMYLCASSLAETVKETQYFGPGTRLLVL.